This TCR beta chain was observed in a study of blood T cell repertoires in COVID-19. Study at large: Sources were T cells, B-cell-depleted T cells, or PBMCs; the material itself was cDNA or gDNA.

Followed longitudinally, the Seattle patients had been enrolled during active infection. The V gene lost 8 bases and the J gene lost 2 bases, with 15 bases spanning the gap. Germline V gene data show CDR1 as SNHLY and CDR2 as FYNNEI. This CDR3 comprises 14 residues. Some clones are missing from TCRdb's copy, which holds only in-frame ones; the method was immunoSEQ multiplex PCR. The sample lists about 96,000 clones; over 85% were seen once. The receptor was isolated from a human donor with COVID-19, enrolled during active disease. The donor label of this sample is uncertain. Sequenced sample: peripheral blood. The rearrangement links TRBV2 to TRBJ1-1; D perhaps matches TRBD1 (5 bases). The CDR3 loop reads CASRKQEANTEAFF. CDR3 bases: TGTGCCAGCCGAAAACAGGAAGCCAACACTGAAGCTTTCTTT.